The source of this TCR beta chain is a study of CD8 T cells in Susac syndrome. Sequencing of TCR beta was carried out in blood CD8+ and CD4+ T cells. TEMRA cells were enriched by FACS, and CD4+ and CD8+ T cells were negatively isolated. To note about this clonotype: Its target is unknown.

Random hexamers primed reverse transcription of 0.5 to 1 ug RNA. Amplification of TCR beta CDR3 by immunoSEQ multiplex PCR spanned 54 Vbeta and 13 Jbeta. TCRdb called the immunoSEQ multiplex PCR reads again in MiXCR, with one record for every CDR3 protein. The sample contains about 250,000 distinct CDR3 sequences, about 94% of which appear only once. General study results and limits: As the study acknowledged, the number of individuals who were part of its TCR sequencing and HLA analysis was relatively small.

Sequencing was performed on CD4+ T cells from PBMCs. The origin of this receptor is a human donor with multiple sclerosis.

CDR3: CASSQWMPGQNNSPLHF. The CDR3 nucleotides read TGCGCCAGCAGTCAATGGATGCCGGGACAAAATAATTCACCCCTCCACTTT. The chain links TRBV23-1 to TRBJ1-6, with a tentative D call TRBD1 (6 bases). Being an ORF, TRBV23-1 has a function that is uncertain. This CDR3 contains 17 residues. V was clipped by 1 base and J by 5 bases, with 15 bases between them.